The rows below give T cell receptor beta chains drawn from one sample of a study of cytomegalovirus exposure and HLA in healthy donors. Produced via immunoSEQ multiplex PCR; TCRdb's table is partial and in-frame only. Here the sample spans roughly 150,000 clones, 60% to 75% being singletons. Sequenced material: PBMCs. Source of these receptors: a human donor in good health. Each CDR3 is given with its conserved first and last residue. D genes are given only for firm matches. Part of the rows lack a size; the others show once, few, many or a class for expanded clones.

>TRBD1|few|TRBJ1-1|TRBV5-6|13
TGTGCCAGCAGCTGGGACAGGAACACTGAAGCTTTCTTT
CASSWDRNTEAFF
>NA|NA|TRBJ2-5|TRBV5-1|16
TGCGCCAGCAGCTTGCGCCGACAGGACCGCCAAGAGACCCAGTACTTC
CASSLRRQDRQETQYF
>TRBD1|few|TRBJ2-1|TRBV29-1|11
TGCAGCGATACAGGGGGCGTGGAGCAGTTCTTC
CSDTGGVEQFF
>NA|NA|TRBJ2-5|TRBV28|14
TGTGCCAGCACAAAAGGACTTAAAGGAGAGACCCAGTACTTC
CASTKGLKGETQYF
>TRBD1|NA|TRBJ2-7|TRBV27|14
TGTGCCAGCAGTTATACGGACAGGTTCTACGAGCAGTACTTC
CASSYTDRFYEQYF
>NA|NA|TRBJ2-7|TRBV7-2|13
TGTGCCAGCAGCTTGTTAAGGGGCTACGAGCAGTACTTC
CASSLLRGYEQYF
>TRBD1|NA|TRBJ1-1|TRBV4-2|15
TGTGCCAGCAGCGAAACAGGGGCTGGGAACACTGAAGCTTTCTTT
CASSETGAGNTEAFF
>TRBD1|NA|TRBJ1-2|TRBV13|15
TGTGCCAGCAGCTCCCGGGACAGGGGGCGAGATGGCTACACCTTC
CASSSRDRGRDGYTF
>TRBD1|few|TRBJ2-1|TRBV28|19
TGTGCCAGCAGTTTCTTAACCCTAACCGGGACAGGGTATGACAATGAGCAGTTCTTC
CASSFLTLTGTGYDNEQFF
>TRBD2|NA|TRBJ2-7|TRBV19|14
TGTGCCAGTAAGCGGGAGCCTAACGCCTACGAGCAGTACTTC
CASKREPNAYEQYF
>TRBD2|NA|TRBJ2-1|TRBV4-2|16
TGTGCCAGCAGCCAGGGACATTCGGACGGGGGGGATGAGCAGTTCTTC
CASSQGHSDGGDEQFF
>TRBD2|NA|TRBJ2-7|TRBV28|14
TGTGCCACTCGAGGGAGACTAGCGGGCTACGAGCAGTACTTC
CATRGRLAGYEQYF
>NA|NA|TRBJ2-5|TRBV7-3|13
TGTGCCAGCAGCCCAGGGCCCCAAGAGACCCAGTACTTC
CASSPGPQETQYF
>NA|NA|TRBJ2-1|TRBV19|16
TGTGCCAGTAGCCGGGATCGGGCTCGCTCCTACAATGAGCAGTTCTTC
CASSRDRARSYNEQFF
>NA|NA|TRBJ2-1|TRBV4-1|12
TGCGCCAGCAGCCAAGTTATCAATGAGCAGTTCTTC
CASSQVINEQFF
>NA|NA|TRBJ2-5|TRBV5-1|15
TGCGCCAGCAGTTCGACCGGGGTCCGCCAAGAGACCCAGTACTTC
CASSSTGVRQETQYF
>TRBD2|NA|TRBJ2-7|TRBV2|19
TGTGCCAGCAGTCCTCCCCCCGGGACTAGCGGGAGGGCATCCTACGAGCAGTACTTC
CASSPPPGTSGRASYEQYF
>NA|NA|TRBJ1-2|TRBV7-2|12
TGTGCCAGCAGCTTAGGCAGCTATGGCTACACCTTC
CASSLGSYGYTF
>TRBD2|NA|TRBJ2-7|TRBV4-3|15
TGCGCCAGCAGCCCCGGGACTAGCGAAACCTACGAGCAGTACTTC
CASSPGTSETYEQYF
>TRBD1|NA|TRBJ2-7|TRBV11-2|16
TGTGCCAGCAGCTCAAGGACAGGGGTAAAGGTCTACGAGCAGTACTTC
CASSSRTGVKVYEQYF
>TRBD2|few|TRBJ2-7|TRBV9|15
TGTGCCAGCAGCGTAGATCTAGCGGCAGGTAGGGAGCAGTACTTC
CASSVDLAAGREQYF
>NA|NA|TRBJ2-7|TRBV29-1|10
TGCAGCGTTGGCGGCGTCGAGCAGTACTTC
CSVGGVEQYF
>TRBD1|NA|TRBJ2-7|TRBV29-1|16
TGCAGCGTTGAAGAGAGGGTGGGACAGGGGACCTACGAGCAGTACTTC
CSVEERVGQGTYEQYF
>NA|NA|TRBJ2-5|TRBV7-9|17
TGTGCCAGCAGCTTAGGAACTAGGACGGTACGCCAAGAGACCCAGTACTTC
CASSLGTRTVRQETQYF
>NA|NA|TRBJ1-3|TRBV7-3|15
TGTGCCAGCAGCCCCGGGGGGGGCTCTGGAAACACCATATATTTT
CASSPGGGSGNTIYF
>NA|NA|TRBJ1-6|TRBV27|14
TGTGCCAGCAGTCCGGACAGTAATAATTCACCCCTCCACTTT
CASSPDSNNSPLHF
>NA|NA|TRBJ1-5|TRBV2|15
TGTGCCAGCGAAACGGCGGCAGGGGGCAATCAGCCCCAGCATTTT
CASETAAGGNQPQHF
>NA|few|TRBJ2-7|TRBV28|12
TGTGCCAGCCGAGGGAACTCCTACGAGCAGTACTTC
CASRGNSYEQYF
>NA|NA|TRBJ2-1|TRBV7-3|15
TGTGCCAGCAGCTTAGGGGCGGGAAGCTACAATGAGCAGTTCTTC
CASSLGAGSYNEQFF
>NA|NA|TRBJ2-7|TRBV5-4|16
TGTGCCAGCAGCCGTGAGACAGGAGACGTCTCCTACGAGCAGTACTTC
CASSRETGDVSYEQYF
>TRBD2|NA|TRBJ2-7|TRBV2|14
TGTGCCAGCATCTCAGGACTAGCGGGAGCCGAGCAGTACTTC
CASISGLAGAEQYF
>TRBD1|once|TRBJ1-1|TRBV6-6|15
TGTGCCAGCATTATTCGGAGGGGGCAGCACACTGAAGCTTTCTTT
CASIIRRGQHTEAFF
>TRBD2|few|TRBJ2-3|TRBV2|14
TGTGCCAGCAGCTTGACTAGCGGGAGGGATACGCAGTATTTT
CASSLTSGRDTQYF
>TRBD2|NA|TRBJ2-2|TRBV2|15
TGTGCCAGCAGTGAACTAGCGGGAGTCACCGGGGAGCTGTTTTTT
CASSELAGVTGELFF
>NA|once|TRBJ1-2|TRBV5-6|15
TGCGCCAGCAGCCCGGTATCAAGGGCTGGAGGCGGCTACACCTTC
CASSPVSRAGGGYTF
>NA|NA|TRBJ1-6|TRBV5-1|15
TGCGCCAGCAGCTTGGACGGGGGGGGAGATTCACCCCTCCACTTT
CASSLDGGGDSPLHF
>TRBD2|NA|TRBJ2-2|TRBV7-2|13
TGTGCCAGCAGCCATGGGACTAGCGGGGAGCTGTTTTTT
CASSHGTSGELFF
>NA|NA|TRBJ2-3|TRBV4-2|14
TGTGCCTCCAGCGGGCGCCTACCCACAGATACGCAGTATTTT
CASSGRLPTDTQYF
>NA|NA|TRBJ1-1|TRBV5-1|15
TGCGCCAGCAGCTTGGTGGGGGGGAGGAACACTGAAGCTTTCTTT
CASSLVGGRNTEAFF
>TRBD1|NA|TRBJ2-7|TRBV5-1|18
TGCGCCAGCAGCCCCGGTTGGTCCGGGACAGGGATCTCCTACGAGCAGTACTTC
CASSPGWSGTGISYEQYF